This is a list of T cell receptor beta chains from one sample in a study of graft-versus-host responses after intestinal transplantation. The table came from immunoSEQ multiplex PCR; TCRdb's copy has only in-frame clones and leaves some out. The sample consists of some 84,000 clones, roughly 80% of them appearing once. These receptors' targets are unknown. Sequenced material: unstimulated CD4+ T cells sorted from spleen or lymph node cells, taken before intestinal transplant. Receptor source: a human donor who received an intestinal transplant. Both conserved end residues are trimmed from each CDR3.

TRBJ2-3	TRBV5-1	ASSLARATDTQY
TRBJ2-3	TRBV27	ASSFRPGVKDTQY
TRBJ2-2	TRBV27	ASASTSGGLNTGELF
TRBJ2-7	TRBV2	ASTGTGAYEQY
TRBJ2-1	TRBV5-1	ASSSGLLRIAYNEQF
TRBJ1-1	TRBV5-1	ASSLKGQSVAF
TRBJ1-2	TRBV4-2	ASSQDIGQAVYGYT
TRBJ2-1	TRBV7-3	ASSPTGREYNEQF
TRBJ1-5	TRBV11-3	ASSFTGVIYSNQPQH
TRBJ2-5	TRBV5-1	ASKQGAGETQY
TRBJ1-2	TRBV5-1	ASSPDGVWGYT
TRBJ2-5	TRBV7-6	ASSSYHGSQETQY
TRBJ2-7	TRBV7-6	ASSLDGTRGEQY